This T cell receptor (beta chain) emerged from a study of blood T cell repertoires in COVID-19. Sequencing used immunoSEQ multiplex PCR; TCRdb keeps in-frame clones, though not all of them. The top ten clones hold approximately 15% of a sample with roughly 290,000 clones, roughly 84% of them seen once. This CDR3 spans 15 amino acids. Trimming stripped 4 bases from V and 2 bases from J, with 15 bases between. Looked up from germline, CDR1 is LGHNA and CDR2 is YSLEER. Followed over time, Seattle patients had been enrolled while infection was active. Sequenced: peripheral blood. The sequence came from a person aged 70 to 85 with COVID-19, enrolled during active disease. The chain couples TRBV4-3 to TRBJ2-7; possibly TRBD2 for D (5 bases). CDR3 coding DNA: TGCGCCAGCAGCCCGCTAGCCGGGTCCGCCTACGAGCAGTACTTC. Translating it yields CASSPLAGSAYEQYF.